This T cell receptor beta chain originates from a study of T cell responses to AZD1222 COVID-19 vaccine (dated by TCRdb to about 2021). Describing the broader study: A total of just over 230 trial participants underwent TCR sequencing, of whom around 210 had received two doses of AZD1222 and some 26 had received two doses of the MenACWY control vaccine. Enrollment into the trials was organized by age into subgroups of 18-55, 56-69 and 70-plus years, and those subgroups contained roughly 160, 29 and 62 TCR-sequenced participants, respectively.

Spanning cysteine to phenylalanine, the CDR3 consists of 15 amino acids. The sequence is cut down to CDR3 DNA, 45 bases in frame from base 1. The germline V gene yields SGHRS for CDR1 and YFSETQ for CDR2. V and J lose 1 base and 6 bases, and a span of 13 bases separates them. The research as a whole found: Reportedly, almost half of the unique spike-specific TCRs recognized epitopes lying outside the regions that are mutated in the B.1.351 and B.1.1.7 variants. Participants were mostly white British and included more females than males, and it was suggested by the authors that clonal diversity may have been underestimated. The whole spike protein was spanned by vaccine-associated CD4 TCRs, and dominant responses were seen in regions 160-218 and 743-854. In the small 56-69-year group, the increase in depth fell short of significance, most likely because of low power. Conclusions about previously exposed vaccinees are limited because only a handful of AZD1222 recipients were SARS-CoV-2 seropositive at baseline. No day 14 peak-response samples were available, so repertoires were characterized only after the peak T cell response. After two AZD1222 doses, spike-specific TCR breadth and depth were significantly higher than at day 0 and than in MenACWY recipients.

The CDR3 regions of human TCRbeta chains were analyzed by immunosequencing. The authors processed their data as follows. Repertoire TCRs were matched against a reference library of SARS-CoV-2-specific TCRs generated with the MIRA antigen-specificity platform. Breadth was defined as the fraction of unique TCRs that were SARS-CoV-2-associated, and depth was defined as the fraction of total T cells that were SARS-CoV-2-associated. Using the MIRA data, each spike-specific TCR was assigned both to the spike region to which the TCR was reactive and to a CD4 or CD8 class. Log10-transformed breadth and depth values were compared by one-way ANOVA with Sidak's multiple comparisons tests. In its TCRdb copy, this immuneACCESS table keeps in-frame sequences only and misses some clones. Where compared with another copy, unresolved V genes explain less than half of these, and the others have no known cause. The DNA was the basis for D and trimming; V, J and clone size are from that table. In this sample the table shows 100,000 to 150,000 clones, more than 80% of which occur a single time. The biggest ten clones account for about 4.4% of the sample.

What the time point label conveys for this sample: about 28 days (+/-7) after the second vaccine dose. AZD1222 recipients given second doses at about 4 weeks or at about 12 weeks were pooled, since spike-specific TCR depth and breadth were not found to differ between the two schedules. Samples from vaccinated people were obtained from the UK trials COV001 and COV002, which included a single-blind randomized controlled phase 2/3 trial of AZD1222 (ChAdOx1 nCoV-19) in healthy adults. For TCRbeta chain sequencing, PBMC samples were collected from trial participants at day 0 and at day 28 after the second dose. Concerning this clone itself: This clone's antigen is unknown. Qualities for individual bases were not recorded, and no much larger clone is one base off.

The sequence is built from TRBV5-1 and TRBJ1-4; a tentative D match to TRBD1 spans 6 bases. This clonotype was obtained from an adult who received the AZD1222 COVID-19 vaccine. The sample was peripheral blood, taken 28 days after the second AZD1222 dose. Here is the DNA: TGCGCCAGCAGCTTGATTGGGGGCACGGATGAAAAACTGTTTTTT. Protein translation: CASSLIGGTDEKLFF.